The rows below give T cell receptor beta chains drawn from one sample of a study of Tregs in tolerant kidney transplant recipients. The method was immunoSEQ multiplex PCR; TCRdb's version includes in-frame clones alone and lacks a portion of them. The sample holds approximately 99,000 clones; 85% to 90% are singletons and the top ten take about 0.35%. This specimen was CD4+ T cells from blood, taken before the transplant. These TCRs come from a human donor who received a combined kidney and bone marrow transplant. CDR3s include the opening cysteine and the closing phenylalanine or tryptophan. The D gene is left open where the match is weak. Clone size is given for some rows only: seen once, a few or many times, or a class if the clone is expanded.

cdr3_length	clone_size	v_call	j_call	d_call	cdr3_aa	cdr3_nt
14	.	TRBV11-2	TRBJ1-1	TRBD1	CASSPERGHTEAFF	TGTGCCAGCAGCCCAGAGAGGGGGCACACTGAAGCTTTCTTT
13	.	TRBV11-2	TRBJ2-5	.	CASSLGAPETQYF	TGTGCCAGCAGCTTAGGGGCACCGGAGACCCAGTACTTC
10	.	TRBV5-6	TRBJ1-4	.	CASSLSAQVF	TGTGCCAGCAGCTTGTCGGCCCAGGTTTTT
13	once	TRBV19	TRBJ2-5	.	CASTGPLQETQYF	TGTGCCAGTACAGGGCCCCTCCAAGAGACCCAGTACTTC
16	.	TRBV9	TRBJ2-3	TRBD1	CASSVVWQGATDTQYF	TGTGCCAGCAGCGTAGTTTGGCAGGGGGCAACAGATACGCAGTATTTT
11	.	TRBV20-1	TRBJ1-1	.	CSALRQTALFF	TGCAGTGCTCTCCGACAGACCGCCCTTTTCTTT
12	once	TRBV5-1	TRBJ2-3	.	CASSPSRNTQYF	TGCGCCAGCAGCCCTAGCAGAAATACGCAGTATTTT
15	.	TRBV5-1	TRBJ2-4	.	CASSLTGGANNIQYF	TGCGCCAGCAGCTTAACGGGGGGCGCGAACAACATTCAGTACTTC
15	.	TRBV5-1	TRBJ1-5	TRBD1	CASSLMTGGDQPQHF	TGCGCCAGCAGCTTGATGACAGGGGGCGATCAGCCCCAGCATTTT
15	.	TRBV10-3	TRBJ2-7	.	CAISGWRTGIYEQYF	TGTGCCATCAGTGGGTGGAGGACCGGGATCTACGAGCAGTACTTC
17	.	TRBV10-1	TRBJ2-6	.	CASSDKGHLSGANVLTF	TGCGCCAGCAGTGATAAGGGACACCTTTCTGGGGCCAACGTCCTGACTTTC
14	.	TRBV2	TRBJ2-1	.	CASRVGGQYNEQFF	TGTGCCAGCAGAGTGGGGGGACAGTACAATGAGCAGTTCTTC
14	once	TRBV10-2	TRBJ2-3	.	CASGRWAGTDTQYF	TGCGCCAGCGGCCGATGGGCGGGGACAGATACGCAGTATTTT
12	.	TRBV30	TRBJ1-5	.	CAWSGGNQPQHF	TGTGCCTGGTCGGGGGGCAATCAGCCCCAGCATTTT
13	.	TRBV11-2	TRBJ1-1	.	CASSLARNTEAFF	TGTGCCAGCAGCTTAGCCAGGAACACTGAAGCTTTCTTT
17	.	TRBV5-1	TRBJ1-2	TRBD1	CASSPWTGPLTPTGYTF	TGCGCCAGCAGCCCTTGGACAGGGCCACTCACTCCAACAGGCTACACCTTC
16	.	TRBV6-4	TRBJ2-3	TRBD2	CASNSCGRYSTDTQYF	TGTGCCAGCAACAGTTGCGGGAGGTACAGCACAGATACGCAGTATTTT
15	.	TRBV10-3	TRBJ2-1	.	CAISASQGGDNEQFF	TGTGCCATCAGCGCCAGCCAGGGAGGCGACAATGAGCAGTTCTTC
14	.	TRBV14	TRBJ1-4	.	CASSRRVTNEKLFF	TGTGCCAGCAGCAGGAGGGTGACTAATGAAAAACTGTTTTTT
13	.	TRBV5-1	TRBJ2-7	.	CASSLTQATEQYF	TGCGCCAGCAGCTTGACACAGGCCACAGAGCAGTACTTC
15	.	TRBV13	TRBJ2-1	TRBD1	CASSLGDTGDNEQFF	TGTGCCAGCAGCTTAGGGGACACAGGGGACAATGAGCAGTTCTTC
12	.	TRBV30	TRBJ1-2	.	CAWTLGSGGYTF	TGTGCATGGACCCTCGGAAGCGGTGGCTACACCTTC
17	.	TRBV7-2	TRBJ2-7	TRBD2	CASSLLSQAGGSYEQYF	TGTGCCAGCAGCTTATTAAGTCAGGCGGGGGGCTCCTACGAGCAGTACTTC
16	.	TRBV19	TRBJ2-2	TRBD1	CASSDTGGWGTGELFF	TGTGCCAGTAGTGACACAGGGGGTTGGGGCACCGGGGAGCTGTTTTTT
14	.	TRBV5-1	TRBJ1-2	TRBD1	CASSSHGTGNGYTF	TGCGCCAGCAGCTCCCACGGGACAGGGAATGGCTACACCTTC
12	.	TRBV7-2	TRBJ2-7	.	CASSLVVDEQYF	TGTGCCAGCAGCTTAGTAGTCGACGAGCAGTACTTC
15	.	TRBV7-2	TRBJ1-2	.	CASSLEPWQGSGYTF	TGTGCCAGCAGCTTAGAGCCGTGGCAGGGATCTGGCTACACCTTC